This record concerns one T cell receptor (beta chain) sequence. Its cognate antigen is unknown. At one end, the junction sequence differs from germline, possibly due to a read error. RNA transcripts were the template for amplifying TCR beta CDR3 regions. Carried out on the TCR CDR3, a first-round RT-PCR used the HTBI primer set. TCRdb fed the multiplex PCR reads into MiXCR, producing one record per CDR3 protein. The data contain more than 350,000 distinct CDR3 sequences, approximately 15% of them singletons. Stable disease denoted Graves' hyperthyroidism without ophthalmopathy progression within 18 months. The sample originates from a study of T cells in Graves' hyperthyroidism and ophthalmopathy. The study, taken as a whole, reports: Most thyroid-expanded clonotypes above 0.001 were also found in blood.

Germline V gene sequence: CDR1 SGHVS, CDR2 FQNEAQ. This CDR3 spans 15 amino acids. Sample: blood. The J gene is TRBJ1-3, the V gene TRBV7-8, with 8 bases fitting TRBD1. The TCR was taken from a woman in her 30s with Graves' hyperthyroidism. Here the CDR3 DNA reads TGTGCCAGCAGCCCGAGGACAGGGAGTGGAAACACCATAAATTTT. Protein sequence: CASSPRTGSGNTINF.